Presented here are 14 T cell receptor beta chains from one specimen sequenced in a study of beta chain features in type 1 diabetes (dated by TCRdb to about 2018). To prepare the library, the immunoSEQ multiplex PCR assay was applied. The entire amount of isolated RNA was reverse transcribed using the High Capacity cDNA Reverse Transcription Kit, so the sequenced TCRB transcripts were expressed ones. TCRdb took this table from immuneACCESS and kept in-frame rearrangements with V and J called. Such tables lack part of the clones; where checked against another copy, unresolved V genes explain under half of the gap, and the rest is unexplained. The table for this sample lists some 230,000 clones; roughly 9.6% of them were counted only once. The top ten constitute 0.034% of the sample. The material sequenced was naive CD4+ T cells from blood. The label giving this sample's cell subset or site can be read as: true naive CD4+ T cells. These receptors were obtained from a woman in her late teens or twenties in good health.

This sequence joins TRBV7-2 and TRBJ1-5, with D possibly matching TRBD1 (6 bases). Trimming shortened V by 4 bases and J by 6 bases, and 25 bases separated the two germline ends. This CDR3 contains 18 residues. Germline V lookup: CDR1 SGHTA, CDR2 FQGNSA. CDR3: CASSSRSTGTSLPQPQHF. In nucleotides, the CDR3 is TGTGCCAGCAGCTCGAGGAGTACCGGGACAAGCCTACCTCAGCCCCAGCATTTT.

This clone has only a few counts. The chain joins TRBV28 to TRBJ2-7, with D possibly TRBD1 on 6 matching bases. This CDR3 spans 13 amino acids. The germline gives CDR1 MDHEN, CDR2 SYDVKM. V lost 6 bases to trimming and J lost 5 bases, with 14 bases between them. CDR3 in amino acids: CASSATGIHEQYF. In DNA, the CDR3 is TGTGCCAGCAGCGCTACAGGGATCCACGAGCAGTACTTC. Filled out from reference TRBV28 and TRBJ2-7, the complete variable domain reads DVKVTQSSRYLVKRTGEKVFLECVQDMDHENMFWYRQDPGLGLRLIYFSYDVKMKEKGDIPEGYSVSREKKERFSLILESASTNQTSMYLCASSATGIHEQYFGPGTRLTVT.

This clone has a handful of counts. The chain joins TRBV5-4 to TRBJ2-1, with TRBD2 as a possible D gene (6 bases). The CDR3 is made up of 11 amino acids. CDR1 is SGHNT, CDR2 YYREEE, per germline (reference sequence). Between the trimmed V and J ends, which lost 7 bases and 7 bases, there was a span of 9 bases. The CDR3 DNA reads TGTGCCAGCTCCCGGGGGAATGAGCAGTTCTTC. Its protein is CASSRGNEQFF.

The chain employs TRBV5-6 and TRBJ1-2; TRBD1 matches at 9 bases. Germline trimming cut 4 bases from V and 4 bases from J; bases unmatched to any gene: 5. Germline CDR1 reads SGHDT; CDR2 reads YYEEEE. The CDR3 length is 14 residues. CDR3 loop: CASSRDRAFYGYTF. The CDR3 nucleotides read TGTGCCAGCAGCAGGGACAGGGCTTTCTATGGCTACACCTTC.

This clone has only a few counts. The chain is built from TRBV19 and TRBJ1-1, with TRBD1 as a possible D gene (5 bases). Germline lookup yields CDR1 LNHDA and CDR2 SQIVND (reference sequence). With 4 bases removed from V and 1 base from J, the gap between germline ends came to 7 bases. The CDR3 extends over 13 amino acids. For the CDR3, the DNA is TGTGCCAGTAGTAGACAGAGGAACACTGAAGCTTTCTTT. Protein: CASSRQRNTEAFF.

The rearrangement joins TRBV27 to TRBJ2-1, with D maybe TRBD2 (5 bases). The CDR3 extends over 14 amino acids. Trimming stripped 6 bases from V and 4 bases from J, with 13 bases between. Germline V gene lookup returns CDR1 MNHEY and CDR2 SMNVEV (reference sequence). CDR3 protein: CASRRASGYNEQFF. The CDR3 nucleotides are TGTGCCAGCAGGAGGGCCTCGGGGTACAATGAGCAGTTCTTC.

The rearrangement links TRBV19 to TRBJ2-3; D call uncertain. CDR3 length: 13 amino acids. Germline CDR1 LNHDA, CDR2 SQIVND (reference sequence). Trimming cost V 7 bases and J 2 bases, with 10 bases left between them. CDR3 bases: TGTGCCAGTAATAGTCGTATCACAGATACGCAGTATTTT. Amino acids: CASNSRITDTQYF. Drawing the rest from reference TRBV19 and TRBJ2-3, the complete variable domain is DGGITQSPKYLFRKEGQNVTLSCEQNLNHDAMYWYRQDPGQGLRLIYYSQIVNDFQKGDIAEGYSVSREKKESFPLTVTSAQKNPTAFYLCASNSRITDTQYFGPGTRLTVL.

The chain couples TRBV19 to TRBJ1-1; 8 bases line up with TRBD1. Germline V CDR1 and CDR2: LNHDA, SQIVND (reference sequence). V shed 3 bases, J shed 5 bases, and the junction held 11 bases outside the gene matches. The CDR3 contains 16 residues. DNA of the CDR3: TGTGCCAGTAGTATCCGACAGGGGTTGAGTGGGACTGAAGCTTTCTTT. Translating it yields CASSIRQGLSGTEAFF.

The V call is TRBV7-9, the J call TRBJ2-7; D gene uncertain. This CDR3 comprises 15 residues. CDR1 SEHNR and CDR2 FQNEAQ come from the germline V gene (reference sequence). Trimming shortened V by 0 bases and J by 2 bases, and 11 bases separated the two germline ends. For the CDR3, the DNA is TGTGCCAGCAGCTTAGCGCGAGTCACCCCCTACGAGCAGTACTTC. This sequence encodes CASSLARVTPYEQYF.

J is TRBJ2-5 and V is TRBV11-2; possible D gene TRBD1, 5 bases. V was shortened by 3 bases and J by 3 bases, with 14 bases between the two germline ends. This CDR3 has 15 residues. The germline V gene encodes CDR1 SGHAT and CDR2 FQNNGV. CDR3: CASSLSLGREETQYF. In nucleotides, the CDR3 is TGTGCCAGCAGCTTGAGTCTGGGCAGGGAAGAGACCCAGTACTTC.

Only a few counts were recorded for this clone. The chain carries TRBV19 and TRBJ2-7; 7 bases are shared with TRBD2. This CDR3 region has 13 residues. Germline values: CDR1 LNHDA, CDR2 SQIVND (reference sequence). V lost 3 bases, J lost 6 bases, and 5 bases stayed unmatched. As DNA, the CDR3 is TGTGCCAGTAGTATTTTGGGAGGGCCCGAGCAGTACTTC. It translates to CASSILGGPEQYF.

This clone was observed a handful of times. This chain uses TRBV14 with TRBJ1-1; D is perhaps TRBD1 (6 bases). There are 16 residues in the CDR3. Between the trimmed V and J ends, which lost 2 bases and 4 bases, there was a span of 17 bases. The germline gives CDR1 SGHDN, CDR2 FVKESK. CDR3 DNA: TGTGCCAGCAGCCAACAGAACAGGGCTTTGCGCACTGAAGCTTTCTTT. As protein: CASSQQNRALRTEAFF. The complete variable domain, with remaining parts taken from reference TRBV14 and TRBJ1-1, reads EAGVTQFPSHSVIEKGQTVTLRCDPISGHDNLYWYRRVMGKEIKFLLHFVKESKQDESGMPNNRFLAERTGGTYSTLKVQPAELEDSGVYFCASSQQNRALRTEAFFGQGTRLTVV.

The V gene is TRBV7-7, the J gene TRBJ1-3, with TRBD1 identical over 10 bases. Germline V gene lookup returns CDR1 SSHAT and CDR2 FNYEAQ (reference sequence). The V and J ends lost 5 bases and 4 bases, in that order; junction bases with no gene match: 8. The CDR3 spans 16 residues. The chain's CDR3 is CASSPGTGAGGNTIYF. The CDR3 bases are TGTGCCAGCAGCCCCGGGACAGGGGCTGGAGGAAACACCATATATTTT.

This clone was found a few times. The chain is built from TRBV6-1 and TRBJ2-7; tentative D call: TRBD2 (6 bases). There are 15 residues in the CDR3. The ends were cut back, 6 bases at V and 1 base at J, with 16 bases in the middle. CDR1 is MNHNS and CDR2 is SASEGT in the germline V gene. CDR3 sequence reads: CASREGRQISYEQYF. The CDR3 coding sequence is TGTGCCAGCAGGGAGGGACGTCAAATATCCTACGAGCAGTACTTC.